A selection of T cell receptor beta chains follows, all from one sample in a study of blood T cell repertoires in COVID-19. Using immunoSEQ multiplex PCR, the repertoire was profiled, and TCRdb retains in-frame clones only, with some absent. The sample consists of 310,000 or so clones, just over 85% of them appearing once. The sample consisted of PBMCs or T cells enriched from blood (not recorded which). These receptors came from a woman aged 18-30 years who had recovered from COVID-19. CDR3s include the opening cysteine and the closing phenylalanine or tryptophan. D genes are given only for firm matches. The size entry is marked missing in some rows and otherwise reads once, few, many or a size class.

j_call clone_size v_call d_call cdr3_nt cdr3_aa
TRBJ1-1 few TRBV14 NA TGTGCCAGCAGCCAAGTTGGGCCCCCTGAAGCTTTCTTT CASSQVGPPEAFF
TRBJ2-7 NA TRBV18 TRBD2 TGTGCCAGCTCGCCAGAACGGGAGGGGCGCGAGCAGTACTTC CASSPEREGREQYF
TRBJ1-1 few TRBV30 TRBD1 TGTGCCTGGAGAGAAAGCCGGGACAGGGGGTGGTCGAGGAACACTGAAGCTTTCTTT CAWRESRDRGWSRNTEAFF
TRBJ2-3 NA TRBV28 TRBD2 TGTGCCAGCAGTTCGGGGGGTAGCACAGATACGCAGTATTTT CASSSGGSTDTQYF
TRBJ1-4 NA TRBV6-5 TRBD1 TGTGCCAGCAGACCTGGGACAGGGCTTAATGAAAAACTGTTTTTT CASRPGTGLNEKLFF
TRBJ2-6 NA TRBV7-8 NA TGTGCCAGCAGCTCCCCGGTGCTCTCTGGGGCCAACGTCCTGACTTTC CASSSPVLSGANVLTF
TRBJ2-7 NA TRBV10-3 NA TGTGCCATCAGCGGAGGGCAGGGCTCTTACTACGAGCAGTACTTC CAISGGQGSYYEQYF
TRBJ2-7 NA TRBV18 NA TGTGCCGCTGGAACTCAGGGGTCCTACGAGCAGTACTTC CAAGTQGSYEQYF
TRBJ1-2 NA TRBV19 NA TGTGCCAGTAGTATAGTAGGGGAAGGGGGCTATGGCTACACCTTC CASSIVGEGGYGYTF
TRBJ1-4 NA TRBV30 TRBD1 TGTGCCTGGAGCCAGGACAGGTTTAATGAAAAACTGTTTTTT CAWSQDRFNEKLFF
TRBJ2-7 NA TRBV27 NA TGTGCCAGCAGAACGAGAGGGGGCTACGAGCAGTACTTC CASRTRGGYEQYF
TRBJ2-4 NA TRBV9 NA TGTGCCAGCAGCGTAGGACTAAGCGCGGCCAAAAACATTCAGTACTTC CASSVGLSAAKNIQYF
TRBJ2-2 NA TRBV4-1 TRBD1 TGCGCCAGCAGCCCCGACAGGGGAATTAGCGGGGAGCTGTTTTTT CASSPDRGISGELFF
TRBJ2-7 NA TRBV19 TRBD1 TGTGCCAGTAGCGGACAGGGGGCGAGCGAGCAGTACTTC CASSGQGASEQYF
TRBJ1-1 NA TRBV10-2 TRBD1 TGCGCCAGCAGGGGAACAGGGGGTTACACTGAAGCTTTCTTT CASRGTGGYTEAFF
TRBJ2-5 NA TRBV10-3 NA TGTGCCATCGGGAGTCAGGAGACCCAGTACTTC CAIGSQETQYF
TRBJ2-3 NA TRBV5-1 TRBD2 TGCGCCAGCAGCTCTGGGACTAGTGGCACAGATACGCAGTATTTT CASSSGTSGTDTQYF
TRBJ2-3 NA TRBV12-3/TRBV12-4 TRBD1 TGTGCCAGCAGTTTGGACAGGACAGATACGCAGTATTTT CASSLDRTDTQYF
TRBJ2-2 NA TRBV24-1 NA TGTGCCAAGACTAGGACAGGAGACACCGGGGAGCTGTTTTTT CAKTRTGDTGELFF
TRBJ1-2 NA TRBV18 TRBD1 TGTGCCAGCTCACGGGACAGGGCCGGAGCCGGCTACACCTTC CASSRDRAGAGYTF